A selection of T cell receptor beta chains follows, all from one sample in a study of human T cells and chemical hapten exposure. TCRdb called the RACE reads again in MiXCR, with one record for every CDR3 protein. The sample has approximately 400,000 distinct CDR3 sequences, about 5.1% seen once. This specimen consisted of whole blood, obtained in connection with sensitization to the hapten diphenylcyclopropenone (DPC). Receptors were obtained from a woman aged 45-59 years with alopecia areata. Some clones in this sample may be carry-over from other donors' samples. Each CDR3 is given with its conserved first and last residue. D genes are given only for firm matches.

v_call d_call cdr3_aa
TRBV6-5 TRBD2 CASSTLAGGNTGELFF
TRBV19 . CASSIAPRLPYQPQHF
TRBV5-1 . CASSPGTIYNEQFF
TRBV4-1 . CASSQVRSTEAFF
TRBV20-1 . CSAGRGADNEQFF
TRBV9 . CASSGGGHTEAFF
TRBV2 TRBD1 CASKEGQGYTEAFF
TRBV15 . CATSRDTGELFF
TRBV28 . CASRRIPSTGNYGYTF
TRBV28 TRBD1 CASSHTNRDRFSNQPQHF
TRBV6-5 . CASSQIRGAAKDTEAFF
TRBV20-1 . CSARARMNGELFF
TRBV29-1 . CSVDGGLETQYF
TRBV4-3 . CASSQDRAHNSPLHF
TRBV7-2 TRBD2 CASSSRLAGEREQYF
TRBV27 . CASTTIGGPVNTEAFF